Reported below is one T cell receptor beta chain. This sample is part of a study of prognosis after radiotherapy for stage I lung cancer. The CDR3 loop spans 13 amino acids. V gave up 3 bases and J gave up 0 bases, with 6 bases separating them. Genomic DNA was the source, and TCR beta CDR3 was amplified from it by two-round multiplex PCR. Primers specific to each TRBV and TRBJ gene were used in first-round PCR. TCRdb fed the multiplex PCR reads into MiXCR, producing one record per CDR3 protein. The sample shows 25,000 to 35,000 distinct CDR3 sequences, under 60% of them seen only once. The V gene is TRBV12-3 or TRBV12-4, the J gene TRBJ2-7; D perhaps matches TRBD1 (6 bases). The specimen comprised PBMCs, sampled before or after stereotactic body radiation therapy (not recorded which). This receptor was obtained from a donor over 45 with non-small cell lung cancer. This CDR3 reads CASSLGASYEQYF. The CDR3 DNA reads as TGTGCCAGCAGTTTGGGGGCCTCCTACGAGCAGTACTTC.